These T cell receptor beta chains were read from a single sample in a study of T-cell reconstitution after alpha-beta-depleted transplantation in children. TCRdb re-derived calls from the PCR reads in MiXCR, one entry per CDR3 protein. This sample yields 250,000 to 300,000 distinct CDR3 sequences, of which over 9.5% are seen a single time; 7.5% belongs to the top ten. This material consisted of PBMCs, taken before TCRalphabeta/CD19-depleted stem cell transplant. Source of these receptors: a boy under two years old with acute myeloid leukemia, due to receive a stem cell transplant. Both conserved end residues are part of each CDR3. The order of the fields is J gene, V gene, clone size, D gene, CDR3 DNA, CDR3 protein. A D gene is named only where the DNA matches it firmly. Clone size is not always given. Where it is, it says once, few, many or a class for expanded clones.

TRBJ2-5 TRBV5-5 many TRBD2 TGTGCCAGCAGCCTTTTAGCGGGAGTTGTAGGAGAGACCCAGTACTTC CASSLLAGVVGETQYF
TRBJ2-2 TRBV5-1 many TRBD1 TGCGCCAGCAGGCGAACAGGGGACGGCACCGGGGAGCTGTTTTTT CASRRTGDGTGELFF
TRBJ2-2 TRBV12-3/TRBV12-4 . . TGTGCCAGCAGTTTTACGATCACCGGGGAGCTGTTTTTT CASSFTITGELFF
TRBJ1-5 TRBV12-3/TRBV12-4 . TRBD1 TGTGCCAGCAGTTTAGCCCTGGACAGGGCTAATCAGCCCCAGCATTTT CASSLALDRANQPQHF
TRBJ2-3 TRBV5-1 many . TGCGCCAGCAGCTTGGCCGTGGACATCACAGATACGCAGTATTTT CASSLAVDITDTQYF
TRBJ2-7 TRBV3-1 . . TGTGCCAGCAGCCAGCATACTTACGAGCAGTACTTC CASSQHTYEQYF
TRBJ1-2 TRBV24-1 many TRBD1 TGTGCCACCAGTGACACCGGGACAGTTTATGGCTACACCTTC CATSDTGTVYGYTF
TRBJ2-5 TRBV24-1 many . TGTGCCACCAGTGATCTGGGACTTGCCCAAGAGACCCAGTACTTC CATSDLGLAQETQYF
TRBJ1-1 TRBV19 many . TGTGCCAGTAACTCGAGAAGTAGGGATTGGAACACTGAAGCTTTCTTT CASNSRSRDWNTEAFF
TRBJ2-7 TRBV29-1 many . TGCAGCGTTGCGGACAGCTACGAGCAGTACTTC CSVADSYEQYF
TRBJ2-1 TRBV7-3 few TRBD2 TGTGCCAGCAGCCGTAGCGGGGGGGCCGGTGAGCAGTTCTTC CASSRSGGAGEQFF
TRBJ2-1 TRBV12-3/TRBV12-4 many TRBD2 TGTGCCAGCAGCATAGGGCCTCTAGCGGGGAAGAATGAGCAGTTCTTC CASSIGPLAGKNEQFF
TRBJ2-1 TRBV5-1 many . TGCGCCAGCAGGTTAGCGGACTCCTACAATGAGCAGTTCTTC CASRLADSYNEQFF
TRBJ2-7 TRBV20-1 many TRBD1 TGCAGTGCCAGCCCGGGACAGGGGTTCTACGAGCAGTACTTC CSASPGQGFYEQYF
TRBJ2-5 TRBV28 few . TGTGCCAGCAGCCCCCCCGGACCGCTGGGAGAGACCCAGTACTTC CASSPPGPLGETQYF
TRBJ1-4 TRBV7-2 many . TGTGCCAGCAGCTTAGTCAGGGCCCATAATGAAAAACTGTTTTTT CASSLVRAHNEKLFF
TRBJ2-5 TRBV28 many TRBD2 TGTGCCAGCAGACCTCTAGCGGGGAAAGGGGAGACCCAGTACTTC CASRPLAGKGETQYF
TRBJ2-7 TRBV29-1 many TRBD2 TGCAGCGTGAAAGGACTTGGGCGGGGGAGCTCCTACGAGCAGTACTTC CSVKGLGRGSSYEQYF
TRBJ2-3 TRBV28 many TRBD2 TGTGCCACCACTTCGGTGGGGGCGGGAGGGACAGATACGCAGTATTTT CATTSVGAGGTDTQYF
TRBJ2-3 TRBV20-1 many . TGCAGTGCTCAGGGGGGGGGCTTTTCCGCTGGTGGGGCAGATACGCAGTATTTT CSAQGGGFSAGGADTQYF
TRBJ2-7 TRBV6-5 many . TGTGCCAGCAGTTACTCTTTAAAATCCTACGAGCAGTACTTC CASSYSLKSYEQYF
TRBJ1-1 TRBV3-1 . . TGTGCCAGCAGCCAAGATCTTGGGTACAACACTGAAGATTTCTTT CASSQDLGYNTEDFF
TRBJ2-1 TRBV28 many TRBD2 TGTGCCAGCACCCTTATTAGCGGGAGGCGTAATGAGCAGTTCTTC CASTLISGRRNEQFF
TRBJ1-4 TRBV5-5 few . TGTGCCAGCAGCTTGGACCCAGGGCTCGGGGAAAAACTGTTTTTT CASSLDPGLGEKLFF
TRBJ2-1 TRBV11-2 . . TGTGCCAGCAGCTTAACATCCTCCAGGGGGGCGCAGTTCTTC CASSLTSSRGAQFF
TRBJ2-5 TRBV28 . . TGTGCCACCAGGAGGGTTTCCGAGACCCAGTACTTC CATRRVSETQYF
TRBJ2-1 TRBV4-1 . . TGCGCCAGCAGCCACGGAGGGAATGAGCAGTTCTTC CASSHGGNEQFF
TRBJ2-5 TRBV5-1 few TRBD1 TGCGCCAGCAGCTTGCAGGGACAGCTTCAAGAGACCCAGTACTTC CASSLQGQLQETQYF